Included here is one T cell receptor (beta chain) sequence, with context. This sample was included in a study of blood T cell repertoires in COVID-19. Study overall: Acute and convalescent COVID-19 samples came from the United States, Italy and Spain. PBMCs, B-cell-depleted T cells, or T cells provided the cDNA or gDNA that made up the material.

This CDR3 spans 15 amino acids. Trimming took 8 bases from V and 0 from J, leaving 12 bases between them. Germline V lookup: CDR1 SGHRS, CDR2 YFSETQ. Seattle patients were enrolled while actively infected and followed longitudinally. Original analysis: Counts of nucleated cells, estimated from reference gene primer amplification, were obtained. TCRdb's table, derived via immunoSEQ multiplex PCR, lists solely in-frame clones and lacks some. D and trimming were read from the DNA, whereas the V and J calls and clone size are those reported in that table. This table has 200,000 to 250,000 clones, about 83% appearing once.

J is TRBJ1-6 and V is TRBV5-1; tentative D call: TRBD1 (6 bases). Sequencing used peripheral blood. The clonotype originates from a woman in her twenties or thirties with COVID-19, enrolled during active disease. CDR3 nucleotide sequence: TGCGCCAGTAGAACGGACAGCTCCTATAATTCACCCCTCCACTTT. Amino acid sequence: CASRTDSSYNSPLHF.